This passage covers 3 T cell receptor beta chains from one sample sequenced in a study of shared clonotypes between healthy human individuals. Profiling relied on immunoSEQ multiplex PCR, and the TCRdb table lists in-frame clones only, not all of them. The data show under 2.5 million clones, with approximately 90% seen just once and around 0.35% held by the top ten. Sequences were obtained from naive CD4+ T cells from PBMCs. The subset here: CD45RA+ positively selected. The receptors shown here come from a man younger than 35 in good health. Some clones in this sample may be carry-over from other donors' samples.

The chain combines TRBV6-5 with TRBJ2-7; 7 bases line up with TRBD1. The junction had 6 bases not matched to a gene; V was cut back by 3 bases and J by 4 bases. CDR1 MNHEY and CDR2 SVGAGI come from the germline V gene. The CDR3 sequence is 14 residues long. CDR3: CASSYPGGRYEQYF. In nucleotides, the CDR3 is TGTGCCAGCAGTTATCCAGGGGGTCGGTACGAGCAGTACTTC.

In DNA, the CDR3 is TGTGCCAGCAGTCAAAACAGGGGGAGTTACACTGAAGCTTTCTTT. This codes for CASSQNRGSYTEAFF. The genes are TRBV28 and TRBJ1-1, with TRBD1 matching 8 bases. The V and J ends lost 5 bases and 3 bases, in that order; junction bases with no gene match: 8. Germline CDR1 is MDHEN and CDR2 is SYDVKM. The CDR3 runs to 15 residues.

V usage is TRBV7-9 and J usage is TRBJ1-4; TRBD1 is a possible D gene (6 bases). Deletions cut 5 bases from V and 6 bases from J, with 16 bases between. Per the germline V gene, CDR1 is SEHNR and CDR2 is FQNEAQ (reference sequence). The CDR3 has 15 residues. CDR3 loop: CASSLIRGADEKLFF. CDR3 coding DNA: TGTGCCAGCAGCCTGATCAGGGGTGCGGATGAAAAACTGTTTTTT.